These 28 T cell receptor beta chains originate from one sample sequenced in a study of a mutant IDH1 vaccine in newly diagnosed glioma. Their specific antigens are unknown. TCRdb keeps only in-frame clones here, not all; method: immunoSEQ multiplex PCR. The data hold roughly 30,000 clones, with roughly 90% observed a single time. The sample's time point: week 5, during vaccination. Each vaccine dose was 300 ug of mutant IDH1 20-mer peptide, with topical imiquimod. The sample in question was PBMCs, obtained from a glioma patient whose treatment included an IDH1 peptide vaccine. These receptors all come from a man between 18 and 29 years old with glioma.

The gene calls are TRBV2 and TRBJ1-4, with D unclear. V gave up 5 bases and J gave up 0 bases, with 10 bases separating them. The CDR3 is 15 residues long. The germline gives CDR1 SNHLY, CDR2 FYNNEI. This chain's CDR3 is CASSLDGSTNEKLFF. The CDR3 bases are TGTGCCAGCAGTCTGGACGGTTCAACTAATGAAAAACTGTTTTTT.

This clone was observed once. The chain recombines TRBV29-1 with TRBJ1-2; D is uncertain. V was cut by 5 bases and J by 3 bases, with 13 bases left in between. The CDR3 is made up of 13 amino acids. CDR1 is SQVTM and CDR2 is ANQGSEA in the germline V gene. The CDR3 sequence: CSVRAGGDYGYTF. CDR3 sequence (DNA): TGCAGCGTTAGGGCAGGAGGCGACTATGGCTACACCTTC.

This clone was seen once. The chain employs TRBV5-5 and TRBJ2-7; D is possibly TRBD1 or TRBD2 (6 bases each). Trimming stripped 2 bases from V and 6 bases from J, with 12 bases between. Germline V gene data show CDR1 as SGHKS and CDR2 as YYEKEE (reference sequence). The CDR3 totals 13 residues. The CDR3 protein is CASSFGRGGEQYF. CDR3 DNA sequence: TGTGCCAGCAGCTTCGGCAGGGGAGGCGAGCAGTACTTC.

The rearrangement uses TRBV4-1 and TRBJ1-5; D unclear. Trimming cost V 0 bases and J 1 base, with 7 bases left between them. The CDR3 sequence is 15 residues long. CDR1 and CDR2 (germline): MGHRA, YSYEKL. The DNA for the CDR3 is TGCGCCAGCAGCCAAGATGGGCAGAGCAATCAGCCCCAGCATTTT. Its translation is CASSQDGQSNQPQHF.

There are a few counts of this clone. V usage is TRBV28 and J usage is TRBJ2-3; D may be TRBD1 or TRBD2 (6 bases each). Germline V gene data show CDR1 as MDHEN and CDR2 as SYDVKM. Trimming left V 1 base short and J 0 bases short, with 14 bases between. The CDR3 sequence is 17 residues long. CDR3 in amino acids: CASSLYGGRTSTDTQYF. The CDR3 DNA follows: TGTGCCAGCAGTTTATACGGGGGCCGGACTAGCACAGATACGCAGTATTTT.

This rearrangement joins TRBV10-3 to TRBJ2-3; 13 bases align to TRBD2. V was pared by 10 bases and J by 4 bases, with 8 bases of the junction left unmatched. There are 15 residues in the CDR3. Germline-derived CDR1 and CDR2 are ENHRY and SYGVKD. CDR3 DNA: TGTGCCACCCAAGGACTAGCGGGAGTGGCAGATACGCAGTATTTT. This translates into CATQGLAGVADTQYF.

The chain recombines TRBV6-5 with TRBJ2-1; TRBD1 might be the D (6 bases). Trimming removed 6 bases from V and 3 bases from J, with 15 bases in between. The length of the CDR3 is 15 residues. Germline values: CDR1 MNHEY, CDR2 SVGAGI. CDR3 sequence reads: CASRSDRSNYNEQFF. The CDR3 DNA is TGTGCCAGCAGAAGCGACAGGTCCAACTACAATGAGCAGTTCTTC.

The DNA for the CDR3 is TGTGCCTGGAGTAAGAGGGGACTAGCGGGAGTGATTGAGCAGTTCTTC. It is translated as CAWSKRGLAGVIEQFF. The chain uses TRBV30 and TRBJ2-1; 14 nucleotides agree with TRBD2. Germline V gene data show CDR1 as GTSNPN and CDR2 as SVGIG (reference sequence). The trim removed 2 bases at V and 9 bases at J, leaving 9 bases unmatched. This CDR3 is built from 16 residues. Full variable domain (outside the CDR3, taken from reference TRBV30 and TRBJ2-1): SQTIHQWPATLVQPVGSPLSLECTVEGTSNPNLYWYRQAAGRGLQLLFYSVGIGQISSEVPQNLSASRPQDRQFILSSKKLLLSDSGFYLCAWSKRGLAGVIEQFFGPGTRLTVL.

The chain uses TRBV5-1 and TRBJ2-1; TRBD2 matches at 7 bases. V lost 1 base and J lost 2; bases outside the gene matches: 6. CDR3 length: 16 amino acids. Germline V gene lookup returns CDR1 SGHRS and CDR2 YFSETQ. The CDR3 protein is CASSLRLAEPYNEQFF. The CDR3 DNA follows: TGCGCCAGCAGCTTGAGGCTAGCGGAACCCTACAATGAGCAGTTCTTC.

This clone was recorded once. The rearrangement joins TRBV30 to TRBJ1-1; D gene unclear. The CDR3 is 13 amino acids. Germline CDR1 is GTSNPN and CDR2 is SVGIG (reference sequence). V lost 1 base and J 1 base, leaving 7 bases between the germline ends. CDR3: CAWSGITNTEAFF. The CDR3 nucleotides read TGTGCCTGGAGTGGCATAACGAACACTGAAGCTTTCTTT.

The chain joins TRBV29-1 to TRBJ2-3; the match to TRBD2 covers 9 bases. The V gene end was trimmed by 2 bases and the J gene end by 2 bases; junction bases not matched to a gene: 5. CDR3 length: 15 residues. Germline assignment: CDR1 SQVTM and CDR2 ANQGSEA. The CDR3 sequence is CSVELVAGVTDTQYF. CDR3 DNA sequence: TGCAGCGTTGAACTGGTAGCGGGAGTCACAGATACGCAGTATTTT.

The chain links TRBV29-1 to TRBJ2-7; the D is unclear. Trimming took off 5 bases at V and 1 base at J, with 9 bases between the two ends. The CDR3 has 12 residues. Germline loops: CDR1 SQVTM, CDR2 ANQGSEA. The CDR3 region is CSVSEESYEQYF. DNA of the CDR3: TGCAGCGTTTCCGAGGAGTCCTACGAGCAGTACTTC.

The V call is TRBV18, the J call TRBJ1-3; D remains ambiguous. Germline CDR1 is KGHSH and CDR2 is LQKENI. V was shortened by 5 bases and J by 0 bases, with 11 bases between the two germline ends. The CDR3 sequence is 15 residues long. As DNA, the CDR3 is TGTGCCAGCTCATATGACGGAGACTCTGGAAACACCATATATTTT. This encodes CASSYDGDSGNTIYF.

CDR3 coding DNA: TGTGCCTGGAGTTCCTCAGGAAACACCATATATTTT. Amino acid sequence: CAWSSSGNTIYF. The gene calls are TRBV30 and TRBJ1-3; D remains unclear. This CDR3 is built from 12 residues. V lost 2 bases, J lost 4 bases, and 6 bases lay in between. Germline V gene lookup returns CDR1 GTSNPN and CDR2 SVGIG (reference sequence).

The chain employs TRBV5-1 and TRBJ2-6; D unresolved. V was pared by 1 base and J by 2 bases, with 7 bases between. This CDR3 comprises 15 residues. Germline values: CDR1 SGHRS, CDR2 YFSETQ. The CDR3 DNA sequence: TGCGCCAGCAGCTTGTTAGGGCCTGGGGCCAACGTCCTGACTTTC. The encoded protein is CASSLLGPGANVLTF.

With respect to this clone: The germline gene is not matched at one end of the junction; a read error may be the cause. The chain recombines TRBV29-1 with TRBJ1-1; no clear D gene. Germline CDR1 SQVTM, CDR2 ANQGSEA. The CDR3 extends over 18 amino acids. CDR3 DNA sequence: TGCAGCGCTGAAAACCAACGAGCCGGACCCGGAGGGAACACTGAAGCTTTCTTT. Translated: CSAENQRAGPGGNTEAFF.

This CDR3 is CASSLDGQESSYEQYF. The CDR3 coding sequence is TGTGCCAGCTCACTGGACGGACAGGAGTCCTCCTACGAGCAGTACTTC. The chain couples TRBV18 to TRBJ2-7; 7 positions agree with TRBD1. Germline CDR1 reads KGHSH; CDR2 reads LQKENI. Trimming removed 4 bases from V and 0 bases from J; junction bases left unmatched: 9. CDR3 length equals 16 residues.

This clone came up once. The CDR3 DNA reads as TGCAGTGCGGACTCCTCCTATGGCTACACCTTC. As protein: CSADSSYGYTF. The V call is TRBV20-1, the J call TRBJ1-2; the D is unclear. V was clipped by 6 bases and J by 4 bases, with 9 bases between them. This CDR3 comprises 11 residues. Germline-derived CDR1 and CDR2 are DFQATT and SNEGSKA (reference sequence).

This chain uses TRBV7-9 with TRBJ1-1; tentative D call: TRBD1 (5 bases). This CDR3 comprises 14 residues. V lost 6 bases to trimming and J lost 3 bases, with 14 bases between them. Germline assignment: CDR1 SEHNR and CDR2 FQNEAQ (reference sequence). The CDR3 DNA reads as TGTGCCAGCAGGGGGCGGGGGGGAGACACTGAAGCTTTCTTT. Translated, it gives CASRGRGGDTEAFF.

The rearrangement links TRBV10-3 to TRBJ2-7, with TRBD2 identical over 7 bases. Germline V gene data show CDR1 as ENHRY and CDR2 as SYGVKD. The trim removed 8 bases at V and 3 bases at J, leaving 4 bases unmatched. The CDR3 loop spans 12 amino acids. CDR3 amino acids: CAIATSDYEQYF. CDR3 coding DNA: TGTGCCATCGCCACTAGCGACTACGAGCAGTACTTC.

The genes are TRBV4-1 and TRBJ1-2, with TRBD1 matching over 7 bases. Losses at the gene ends were 2 bases for V and 4 bases for J; bases not matched to a gene: 1. CDR1 and CDR2 (germline): MGHRA, YSYEKL. The CDR3 is 13 residues long. The DNA of the CDR3 is TGCGCCAGCAGCCAACAGGGGGGCTATGGCTACACCTTC. This codes for CASSQQGGYGYTF.

The V and J genes are TRBV30 and TRBJ1-5; D gene uncertain. The CDR3 contains 15 residues. Germline V lookup: CDR1 GTSNPN, CDR2 SVGIG (reference sequence). V was shortened by 0 bases and J by 3 bases, with 12 bases between the two germline ends. CDR3 DNA: TGTGCCTGGAGTGTCCCAGTAAATAACAATCAGCCCCAGCATTTT. Protein product: CAWSVPVNNNQPQHF.

This chain uses TRBV4-2 with TRBJ1-1; a possible D gene is TRBD1 (5 bases). V gave up 4 bases and J gave up 4 bases, with 7 bases separating them. Germline CDR1 and CDR2: LGHNA and YNFKEQ. This CDR3 comprises 12 residues. The CDR3 sequence: CASSRGGTEAFF. DNA for the CDR3: TGTGCCAGCAGCCGGGGGGGCACTGAAGCTTTCTTT.

The J gene is TRBJ2-7, the V gene TRBV18, with 7 bases identical to TRBD1. CDR3 length equals 14 residues. V lost 3 bases, J lost 5 bases, and 7 bases stayed unmatched. Per the germline V gene, CDR1 is KGHSH and CDR2 is LQKENI. The CDR3 DNA sequence: TGTGCCAGCTCACCCCCCGGGACAGTCCACGAGCAGTACTTC. Translating it yields CASSPPGTVHEQYF.

The chain links TRBV4-2 to TRBJ1-1; D uncertain. CDR1 is LGHNA and CDR2 is YNFKEQ in the germline V gene. V was trimmed by 0 bases and J by 2 bases, leaving 10 bases between them. This CDR3 is built from 15 residues. The CDR3 nucleotides read TGTGCCAGCAGCCAAGAGGGGATAATCAACACTGAAGCTTTCTTT. It is translated as CASSQEGIINTEAFF.

The V and J genes are TRBV30 and TRBJ1-5; tentatively, D is TRBD1 (6 bases). Looked up from germline, CDR1 is GTSNPN and CDR2 is SVGIG (reference sequence). The V gene lost 2 bases and the J gene lost 5 bases, with 10 bases spanning the gap. The CDR3 loop spans 13 amino acids. CDR3 residues: CAWSMGGDQPQHF. The CDR3 DNA is TGTGCCTGGAGTATGGGGGGCGATCAGCCCCAGCATTTT.

J is TRBJ1-2 and V is TRBV4-3; D gene uncertain. CDR1 LGHNA and CDR2 YSLEER come from the germline V gene. The CDR3 spans 16 residues. V was pared by 0 bases and J by 7 bases, with 18 bases between. The DNA of the CDR3 is TGCGCCAGCAGCCAAGATCGGCTGGATAGTCCACGTGGCTACACCTTC. Translated: CASSQDRLDSPRGYTF.

The chain uses TRBV19 and TRBJ2-7; 7 bases align to TRBD2. Germline CDR1 is LNHDA and CDR2 is SQIVND (reference sequence). V gave up 5 bases and J gave up 5 bases; unmatched junction bases: 9. The CDR3 extends over 14 amino acids. This CDR3 reads CASSAGRESNEQYF. CDR3 nucleotides: TGTGCCAGTAGTGCGGGGCGGGAGAGCAACGAGCAGTACTTC. Full variable domain (outside the CDR3, taken from reference TRBV19 and TRBJ2-7): DGGITQSPKYLFRKEGQNVTLSCEQNLNHDAMYWYRQDPGQGLRLIYYSQIVNDFQKGDIAEGYSVSREKKESFPLTVTSAQKNPTAFYLCASSAGRESNEQYFGPGTRLTVT.